This TCR beta chain was found in a study of shared clonotypes between healthy human individuals. The assay used deep level. The table came from immunoSEQ multiplex PCR; TCRdb's copy has only in-frame clones and leaves some out. The profile shows 2 million to 3 million clones, more than 90% of them singletons. Broader study findings: Richness estimates generally favored naive over memory subsets.

Note on this clone: Its antigen is undetermined.

Germline V gene sequence: CDR1 LNHDA, CDR2 SQIVND (reference sequence). The CDR3 loop spans 17 amino acids. The J segment lost 1 base and the V segment lost 6 bases, leaving 13 bases of the junction unmatched. CD45RA-negative memory and CD45RA+ naive subsets were split from the CD4+ cells. The chain carries TRBV19 and TRBJ1-1, with TRBD1 matching 8 bases. Sequenced: naive CD4+ T cells sorted from blood. As to subset: CD45RA+ positively selected. The receptor comes from a man younger than 35 in good health. In DNA, the CDR3 is TGTGCCAGTAGATCGATCAGGGGGCAAGTGGGGAACACTGAAGCTTTCTTT. This sequence encodes CASRSIRGQVGNTEAFF.